This T cell receptor beta chain was found in a study of cytomegalovirus exposure and HLA in healthy donors. Looking at the study overall: A preliminary data release comprised around 85 million unique TCRs obtained from HLA-typed donors. Study conclusions and caveats: With DRB1 most and HLA-C fewest, TCR association rates differed between HLA loci in a later analysis.

The PCR was carried out with 60 Vbeta primers and 13 Jbeta primers. Clones were sequenced by immunoSEQ multiplex PCR, and TCRdb holds only the in-frame ones, with some missing. The sample carries 200,000 or so clones, roughly 80% recorded once. Regarding this clone: Its antigen is not identified.

This CDR3 contains 14 residues. V lost 1 base, J lost 9 bases, and 15 bases lay in between. Germline V CDR1 and CDR2: LGHNA, YSLEER. This receptor was obtained from a woman in her 30s in good health and CMV-seropositive. Sample: PBMCs. V usage is TRBV4-3 and J usage is TRBJ2-5; D not certain. CDR3 amino acids: CASSQASGLGPQYF. The CDR3, as DNA: TGCGCCAGCAGCCAAGCCAGTGGGTTGGGCCCCCAGTACTTC.